The clone carrying this T cell receptor (beta chain) was observed a handful of times. As yet, its antigen is unknown. Mismatch with germline at one junction end may stem from a read error. The CDR3 has 16 residues. From germline, CDR1 is SGHVS and CDR2 FQNEAQ. TCRdb recomputed calls from the RT-PCR reads with MiXCR, one row per CDR3 protein. The repertoire includes a few hundred thousand distinct CDR3 sequences, around 15% of them detected once, and approximately 10% sits in the top ten. The sample originates from a study of response to subunit inactivated influenza vaccine. The study, taken as a whole, reports: After each seasonal influenza vaccination, few new T cells are recruited, the authors suggested.

The receptor's source is a man between 45 and 60 years old who received an inactivated influenza vaccine. The material sequenced was PBMCs from blood, taken roughly 12 days after vaccination. This chain uses TRBV7-8 with TRBJ2-1; possibly TRBD2 for D (5 bases). The DNA of the CDR3 is TGTGCCAGCAGCCTAGCAAGGGTTAGCTCCTACAATGAGCAGTTCTTC. Translating it yields CASSLARVSSYNEQFF.